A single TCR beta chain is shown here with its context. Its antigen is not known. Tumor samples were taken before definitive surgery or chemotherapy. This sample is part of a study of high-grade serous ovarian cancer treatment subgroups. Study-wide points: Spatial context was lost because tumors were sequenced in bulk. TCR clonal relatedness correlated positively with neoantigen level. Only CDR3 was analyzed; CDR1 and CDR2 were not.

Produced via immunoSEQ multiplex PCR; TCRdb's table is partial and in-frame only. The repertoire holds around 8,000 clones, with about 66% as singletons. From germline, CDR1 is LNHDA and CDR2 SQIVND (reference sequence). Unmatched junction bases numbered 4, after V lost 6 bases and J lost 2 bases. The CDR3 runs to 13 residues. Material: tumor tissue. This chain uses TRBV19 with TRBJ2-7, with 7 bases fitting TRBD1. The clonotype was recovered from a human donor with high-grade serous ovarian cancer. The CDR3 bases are TGTGCCAGTAGGGATACAGGGGCCTACGAGCAGTACTTC. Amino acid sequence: CASRDTGAYEQYF.